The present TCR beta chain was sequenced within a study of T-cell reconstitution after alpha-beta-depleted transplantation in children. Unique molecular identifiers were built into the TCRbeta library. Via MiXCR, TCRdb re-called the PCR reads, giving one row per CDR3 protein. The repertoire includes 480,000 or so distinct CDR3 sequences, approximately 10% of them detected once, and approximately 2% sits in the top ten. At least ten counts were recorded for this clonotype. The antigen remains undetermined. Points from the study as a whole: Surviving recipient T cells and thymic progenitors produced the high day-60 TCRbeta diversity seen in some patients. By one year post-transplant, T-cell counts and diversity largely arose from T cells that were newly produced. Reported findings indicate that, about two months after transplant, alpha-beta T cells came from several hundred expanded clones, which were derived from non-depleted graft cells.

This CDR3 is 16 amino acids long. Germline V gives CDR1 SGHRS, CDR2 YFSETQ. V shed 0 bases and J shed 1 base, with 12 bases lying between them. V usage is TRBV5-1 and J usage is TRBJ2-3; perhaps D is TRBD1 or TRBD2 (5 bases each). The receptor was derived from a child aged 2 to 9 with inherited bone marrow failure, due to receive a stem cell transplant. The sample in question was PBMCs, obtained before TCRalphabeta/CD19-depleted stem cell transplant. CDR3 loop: CASSLAYGTGTDTQYF. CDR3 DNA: TGCGCCAGCAGCTTGGCGTACGGGACCGGCACAGATACGCAGTATTTT.